The rows below give T cell receptor beta chains drawn from one sample of a study of regulatory T cells in long-lasting Graves disease. TCRdb itself ran the multiplex PCR reads through MiXCR, one entry per CDR3 protein. This sample has around 470,000 distinct CDR3 sequences, with 14% found just once. The sample also formed part of further work on T cells in Graves' hyperthyroidism and ophthalmopathy.

The specimen was peripheral blood mononuclear cells (PBMCs), collected at new diagnosis, from a patient treated with antithyroid drugs. Receptors were obtained from a woman in her forties or fifties with Graves disease. CDR3s include the opening cysteine and the closing phenylalanine or tryptophan. A D gene is named only where the DNA matches it firmly. Not all rows give a size; the values are once, few, many and, for expanded clones, a class.

CDR3nt | CDR3aa | abundance | d_gene | len | j_gene | v_gene
TGTGCCTGGAGTGGAAAGACCCAGTACTTC | CAWSGKTQYF | many | - | 10 | TRBJ2-5 | TRBV30
TGTGCCTGGAGGGGAGACAAAAACATTCAGTACTTC | CAWRGDKNIQYF | - | - | 12 | TRBJ2-4 | TRBV30
TGTGCCAGCAGTTTTGTGGGGGCCCCCTATGGCTACACCTTC | CASSFVGAPYGYTF | many | - | 14 | TRBJ1-2 | TRBV28
TGTGCCAGCAGCTTGATAACGACAGGGACCGATACGCAGTATTTT | CASSLITTGTDTQYF | many | TRBD1 | 15 | TRBJ2-3 | TRBV5-4
TGCAGTGCCGCGAATATGAGAGTACCTTACAATGAGCAGTTCTTC | CSAANMRVPYNEQFF | few | - | 15 | TRBJ2-1 | TRBV20-1
TGTGCCAGCAGTTTAATGAGACTAGTGATCCGCCACAATGAGCAGTTCTTC | CASSLMRLVIRHNEQFF | few | - | 17 | TRBJ2-1 | TRBV12-3/TRBV12-4
TGTGCCACCAGTGACCCGGGGACAGGGGATTATGGCTACACCTTC | CATSDPGTGDYGYTF | many | TRBD1 | 15 | TRBJ1-2 | TRBV24-1
TGTGCCAGCTCACCACTACAGGGGCGGCAAGAGACCCAGTACTTC | CASSPLQGRQETQYF | many | TRBD1 | 15 | TRBJ2-5 | TRBV18
TGTGCCAGTAGTATAAATCGGGAGTACACCGGGGAGCTGTTTTTT | CASSINREYTGELFF | few | - | 15 | TRBJ2-2 | TRBV19
TGTGCCAGCAGTTCTATCATGGGGGGCCGGCTGGGCAATCAGCCCCAGCATTTT | CASSSIMGGRLGNQPQHF | many | - | 18 | TRBJ1-5 | TRBV6-2/TRBV6-3
TGTGCCAGCAGCGTACCGGGGGAGGCAGATACGCAGTATTTT | CASSVPGEADTQYF | - | - | 14 | TRBJ2-3 | TRBV9
TGCAGTGCCCGGGACTCCTATGGCTACACCTTC | CSARDSYGYTF | many | - | 11 | TRBJ1-2 | TRBV20-1
TGCAGTGCTAGAGGCGCGACTAGCGGGAGGTACACCGGGGAGCTGTTTTTT | CSARGATSGRYTGELFF | many | TRBD2 | 17 | TRBJ2-2 | TRBV20-1
TGCAGTACTGGAAGGACGGATAATTCACCCCTCCACTTT | CSTGRTDNSPLHF | few | - | 13 | TRBJ1-6 | TRBV20-1
TGTGCCAGCAGCTTAGCTTGGGCTAGCGGGAGCAACTACGAGCAGTACTTC | CASSLAWASGSNYEQYF | few | TRBD2 | 17 | TRBJ2-7 | TRBV7-6
TGTGCCAGCTCACCAGGGGCGGCGAATTCACCCCTCCACTTT | CASSPGAANSPLHF | - | - | 14 | TRBJ1-6 | TRBV18
TGTGCCAGCAGCTTACCCGAGGGGGCCACTGAAGCTTTCTTT | CASSLPEGATEAFF | many | TRBD1 | 14 | TRBJ1-1 | TRBV7-9
TGCAGTACACAGACAGGGGGCTACGAGCAGTACTTC | CSTQTGGYEQYF | - | TRBD1 | 12 | TRBJ2-7 | TRBV20-1
TGTGCCAGCAGTTTTGGTAGGCCGCGAGGTACGCAGTATTTT | CASSFGRPRGTQYF | many | - | 14 | TRBJ2-3 | TRBV12-3/TRBV12-4
TGTGCCAGTAGTACGTCAGACCAAGAGACCCAGTACTTC | CASSTSDQETQYF | few | - | 13 | TRBJ2-5 | TRBV19
TGCGCCAGCAGACCACAGGGGCACTATGGCTACACCTTC | CASRPQGHYGYTF | few | TRBD1 | 13 | TRBJ1-2 | TRBV5-1
TGCAGCGTTTGGCAGAACTATGGCTACACCTTC | CSVWQNYGYTF | few | - | 11 | TRBJ1-2 | TRBV29-1
TGCGCCAGCAGCCATGGCAGAGCCTACTCTGGGGCCAACGTCCTGACTTTC | CASSHGRAYSGANVLTF | - | - | 17 | TRBJ2-6 | TRBV4-1
TGTGCCAGCTCGCCACAGGGAACGACTGAAGCTTTCTTT | CASSPQGTTEAFF | many | - | 13 | TRBJ1-1 | TRBV18
TGTGCCAGCAGCCTTACGATTCACAGGGTCTACTACACAGATACGCAGTATTTT | CASSLTIHRVYYTDTQYF | few | - | 18 | TRBJ2-3 | TRBV14
TGTGCCAGCAGCATACGAAGGTGGGGCACCAGCTCCTACGAGCAGTACTTC | CASSIRRWGTSSYEQYF | many | - | 17 | TRBJ2-7 | TRBV7-9
TGTGCCAGCAGTACCCCAAGGAGGGTCCCACCTCAATTGCCCCAGCATTTT | CASSTPRRVPPQLPQHF | many | - | 17 | TRBJ1-5 | TRBV27
TGTGCCAGCGCCTACCGGGGGGGGGCACCCCCTAAGTACGAGCAGTACTTC | CASAYRGGAPPKYEQYF | - | TRBD2 | 17 | TRBJ2-7 | TRBV2
TGTGCCAGCAGCTTAGTCCTAGCGGGTTCCTACGAGCAGTACTTC | CASSLVLAGSYEQYF | many | TRBD2 | 15 | TRBJ2-7 | TRBV7-8
TGTGCCAGCAGCCACGACAGGAGCTCTGGAAACACCATATATTTT | CASSHDRSSGNTIYF | - | - | 15 | TRBJ1-3 | TRBV7-9
TGTGCCAGCAGCGAGGGGACTAGCGGCTACGAGCAGTACTTC | CASSEGTSGYEQYF | - | TRBD2 | 14 | TRBJ2-7 | TRBV5-6
TGCGCCAGCAGTGACAACGCAGACTACGAGCAGTACTTC | CASSDNADYEQYF | - | - | 13 | TRBJ2-7 | TRBV10-2
TGCGCCAGCAGCCAAGTGTCTGGTGGGGAAAAACTGTTTTTT | CASSQVSGGEKLFF | few | - | 14 | TRBJ1-4 | TRBV4-1
TGTGCCAGCAGTCTGGGCGAGGGGGGGTTATACTACGAGCAGTACTTC | CASSLGEGGLYYEQYF | many | - | 16 | TRBJ2-7 | TRBV2
TGTGCCAGCAGCCGACAGGGGAACACTGAAGCTTTCTTT | CASSRQGNTEAFF | many | TRBD1 | 13 | TRBJ1-1 | TRBV5-1
TGTGCCAGTAGTTTGCCGGAGACCGTACCGACTGAAGCTTTCTTT | CASSLPETVPTEAFF | - | - | 15 | TRBJ1-1 | TRBV19
TGCGCCAGCAGCGGACACGACAGGGGGCAAAGTCAGCCCCAGCATTTT | CASSGHDRGQSQPQHF | many | TRBD1 | 16 | TRBJ1-5 | TRBV5-1
TGTGCCAGCAGTTTCACACTACGCTCCTACAATGAGCAGTTCTTC | CASSFTLRSYNEQFF | - | - | 15 | TRBJ2-1 | TRBV12-3/TRBV12-4
TGTGCCAGCGAGGGACTAGCCCAAGAGACCCAGTACTTC | CASEGLAQETQYF | few | TRBD2 | 13 | TRBJ2-5 | TRBV28
TGTGCCAGCAGCCCAGAAAGGAACACTGAAGCTTTCTTT | CASSPERNTEAFF | - | - | 13 | TRBJ1-1 | TRBV7-6
TGTGCCTACCAAACCAAGGCTCCGGGACAGGGGGCTGCCGGGGAGCTGTTTTTT | CAYQTKAPGQGAAGELFF | many | TRBD1 | 18 | TRBJ2-2 | TRBV27
TGTGCCAGCAGCGGGCCAGGGGTGGGGCCATACACCTTC | CASSGPGVGPYTF | few | - | 13 | TRBJ1-2 | TRBV7-9
TGTGCCATTAGGGACAGGGACCACACTGAAGCTTTCTTT | CAIRDRDHTEAFF | many | TRBD1 | 13 | TRBJ1-1 | TRBV10-3
TGTGCCAGCAGTGCGCGGACAGGGTTCACTGAAGCTTTCTTT | CASSARTGFTEAFF | many | TRBD1 | 14 | TRBJ1-1 | TRBV28